The clone carrying this TCR beta chain was counted at least ten times. Aged 18 to 65, hyperthyroidism patients had new diagnoses of under 2 months' duration. Pregnant or lactating patients and those with other autoimmune diseases or uncontrolled infections were excluded. Fresh peripheral blood (approximately 10 ml) yielded the PBMCs. RNA transcripts were the template, and TCR beta CDR3 regions were amplified from them. Scientists carried out first-round RT-PCR using HTBI primers and then a second-round multiplex PCR. TCRdb independently ran MiXCR on the multiplex PCR reads; one entry per CDR3 protein. This sample has about 620,000 distinct CDR3 sequences; 22% occur once, and the top ten carry 7.1%. This sample was taken from a study of Graves' ophthalmopathy and Graves' hyperthyroidism. About the research overall: Peripheral blood was obtained at first diagnosis, ahead of any treatment.

Sequencing was carried out using peripheral blood. The clonotype was recovered from a woman between 18 and 29 years old with stable Graves' hyperthyroidism. Some clones in this sample may be carry-over from other donors' samples.

This chain's CDR3 is CASSVVSETQYF. CDR3 DNA: TGTGCCAGCAGTGTCGTATCAGAGACCCAGTACTTC. The rearrangement joins TRBV2 to TRBJ2-5; D unresolved. CDR1 is SNHLY and CDR2 is FYNNEI in the germline V gene. The CDR3 sequence is 12 residues long. V gave up 4 bases and J gave up 4 bases, with 7 bases separating them.